This T cell receptor beta chain was sequenced for a study of blood T cell repertoires in COVID-19. About the study: Sites in the United States, Italy and Spain provided acute and convalescent COVID-19 samples. PBMCs, B-cell-depleted T cells, or T cells provided the cDNA or gDNA that made up the material.

Original methodology: The authors estimated nucleated cell counts from reference gene primer amplification. Clones were sequenced by immunoSEQ multiplex PCR, and TCRdb holds only the in-frame ones, with some missing. For V, J and clone size, that table is used; D and trimming come from the DNA. The table includes hundreds of thousands of clones, 70% to 75% detected once. The sequence came from a woman aged 80 or older with acute or convalescent COVID-19. Sequences were obtained from peripheral blood.

As DNA, the CDR3 is TGTGCCAGCAGTGAATGGGGACAGAGTAACACTGAAGCTTTCTTT. Translated: CASSEWGQSNTEAFF. The rearrangement links TRBV6-1 to TRBJ1-1, with TRBD1 identical over 7 bases. This CDR3 spans 15 amino acids. Per the germline V gene, CDR1 is MNHNS and CDR2 is SASEGT. J lost 2 bases, V lost 2 bases, and 5 bases had no gene match.